The source of this T cell receptor beta chain is a study of human T cells and chemical hapten exposure. General study findings and limits: All donors were alopecia patients, so their immunity may differ from that of healthy people.

A word on this clonotype: Its target is not known.

V gave up 3 bases and J gave up 2 bases, with 6 bases separating them. CDR1 and CDR2 (germline): KGHSH, LQKENI. The CDR3 contains 13 residues. TCRdb used MiXCR to reprocess the RACE reads, holding one entry per CDR3 protein. The sample includes 70,000 or so distinct CDR3 sequences, roughly 11% of them seen just once. Regarding time point: patch test 3, about 24 weeks after DPC sensitization. Treatment of the sample: therapeutic diphenylcyclopropenone sensitization with weekly scalp DPC. Total RNA was isolated from unfractionated whole blood. The chain couples TRBV18 to TRBJ2-3; no clear D. The TCR sequence derives from a woman in her forties or fifties with alopecia areata. Some clones in this sample may be carry-over from other donors' samples. The sample here was whole blood, taken in connection with sensitization to the hapten diphenylcyclopropenone (DPC). CDR3 nucleotides: TGTGCCAGCTCACCGAGCTACACAGATACGCAGTATTTT. Translated: CASSPSYTDTQYF.